This T cell receptor beta chain originates from a study of cytomegalovirus exposure and HLA in healthy donors. Worth noting for this clone: Antigen: not known.

This CDR3 region has 14 residues. V shed 5 bases, J shed 8 bases, and the junction held 6 bases outside the gene matches. Germline-derived CDR1 and CDR2 are SGHVS and FNYEAQ. Whole-study results and caveats: There were reportedly fewer N-insertions in an Asian-associated ancestry cluster than the roughly 670-donor mean, in a later analysis.

While unrecorded immune exposures were likely, the donors were nominally healthy when sampled. Primers for the PCR totalled 60 Vbeta and 13 Jbeta. The data were produced by immunoSEQ multiplex PCR, yet TCRdb's version contains in-frame clones alone and is incomplete. Among some 120,000 clones listed, 75% to 85% were seen once. The receptor comes from a woman aged 45-60 years in good health and CMV-seropositive. The rearrangement links TRBV7-6 to TRBJ2-1; 10 bases are shared with TRBD1. Specimen: PBMCs. This CDR3 reads CASSLRTGGDEQFF. The CDR3, as DNA: TGTGCCAGCAGCCTGAGGACAGGGGGGGATGAGCAGTTCTTC.